These 31 T cell receptor beta chains came from one sample sequenced in a study of blood T cell repertoires in COVID-19. The table came from immunoSEQ multiplex PCR; TCRdb's copy has only in-frame clones and leaves some out. The repertoire has about 250,000 clones, roughly 86% of them found once; the top ten carry approximately 6%. The source material was peripheral blood. The origin of the receptors is a woman over 75 with COVID-19, enrolled during active disease.

V usage is TRBV19 and J usage is TRBJ1-4; TRBD1 agrees at 8 bases. In germline, CDR1 is LNHDA, CDR2 SQIVND (reference sequence). The ends lost 4 bases at V and 7 bases at J; junction bases unmatched: 5. The CDR3 has 14 residues. CDR3 in amino acids: CASSNQGAGEKLFF. CDR3 bases: TGTGCCAGTAGTAATCAGGGGGCCGGTGAAAAACTGTTTTTT.

The rearrangement uses TRBV15 and TRBJ1-5; D gene ambiguous. Trimming took 0 bases from V and 7 from J, leaving 16 bases between them. Germline V gene sequence: CDR1 LNHNV, CDR2 YYDKDF (reference sequence). The length of the CDR3 is 16 residues. The CDR3, as DNA: TGTGCCACCAGCAGAGATCAAACCGGAGGGTACCAGCCCCAGCATTTT. Protein sequence: CATSRDQTGGYQPQHF.

The gene calls are TRBV28 and TRBJ2-2, with D perhaps TRBD1 (5 bases). The CDR3 totals 15 residues. CDR1 MDHEN and CDR2 SYDVKM come from the germline V gene. With 3 bases removed from V and 4 bases from J, the gap between germline ends came to 12 bases. CDR3 nucleotide sequence: TGTGCCAGCAGTTTCGGTCAGGGTATCACCGGGGAGCTGTTTTTT. Amino acid sequence: CASSFGQGITGELFF. Complete variable domain (other parts from reference TRBV28 and TRBJ2-2): DVKVTQSSRYLVKRTGEKVFLECVQDMDHENMFWYRQDPGLGLRLIYFSYDVKMKEKGDIPEGYSVSREKKERFSLILESASTNQTSMYLCASSFGQGITGELFFGEGSRLTVL.

The chain employs TRBV10-2 and TRBJ2-1; possible D gene TRBD2, 6 bases. Germline loops: CDR1 WSHSY, CDR2 SAAADI. The CDR3 covers 16 residues. V was cut by 3 bases and J by 5 bases, with 17 bases left in between. CDR3 sequence: CASSDWLRGKDNEQFF. In DNA form, the CDR3 reads TGCGCCAGCAGTGACTGGTTGCGGGGAAAGGACAATGAGCAGTTCTTC.

The rearrangement uses TRBV4-2 and TRBJ2-2; 11 nucleotides align to TRBD1. Unmatched junction bases numbered 9, after V lost 4 bases and J lost 5 bases. Germline assignment: CDR1 LGHNA and CDR2 YNFKEQ. The CDR3 contains 17 residues. This CDR3 is CASSRRTGGAGTGELFF. As DNA, the CDR3 is TGTGCCAGCAGCCGCCGGACAGGGGGCGCGGGGACCGGGGAGCTGTTTTTT.

The chain recombines TRBV6-2 or TRBV6-3 with TRBJ1-1; no clear D gene. This CDR3 comprises 16 residues. Trimming cost V 0 bases and J 0 bases, with 11 bases left between them. Germline V lookup: CDR1 MNHEY, CDR2 SVGEGT. DNA of the CDR3: TGTGCCAGCAGTTACTCGATTGGAGTTTTGAACACTGAAGCTTTCTTT. Its translation is CASSYSIGVLNTEAFF.

In regard to this clone: Other DNA sequences in the same sample also yield this CDR3. V is TRBV18 and J is TRBJ1-1; D is unresolved. CDR3 length: 13 residues. Germline CDR1 and CDR2: KGHSH and LQKENI. Deletions cut 3 bases from V and 1 base from J, with 6 bases between. The CDR3 is CASSPRGNTEAFF. The CDR3 region has the DNA TGTGCCAGCTCACCCCGGGGGAACACTGAAGCTTTCTTT.

The J gene is TRBJ1-4, the V gene TRBV1; the D call TRBD1 from the table was never checked on the DNA. TRBV1 is flagged as a pseudogene. This CDR3 comprises 14 residues. The CDR3 DNA follows: TGCACCAGCCCCCAGGGCGGCGAGAACGAAAAACTGTTTTTT. Translation gives CTSPQGGENEKLFF.

Written as DNA, the CDR3 is TGCGCCAGCAGCTTGGCACAGGGGGCAACGTCTGGAAACACCATATATTTT. It encodes CASSLAQGATSGNTIYF. This chain joins TRBV5-1 and TRBJ1-3, with 9 bases matching TRBD1. With 0 bases clipped from V and 1 base from J, the junction kept 5 bases outside the gene matches. Germline CDR1 and CDR2: SGHRS and YFSETQ. There are 17 residues in the CDR3.

This chain uses TRBV5-4 with TRBJ1-1; possibly TRBD1 for D (5 bases). V gave up 3 bases and J gave up 1 base, with 7 bases separating them. Germline CDR1 is SGHNT and CDR2 is YYREEE (reference sequence). The CDR3 runs 13 residues. CDR3: CASSYDRNTEAFF. The DNA of the CDR3 is TGTGCCAGCAGCTATGACAGGAACACTGAAGCTTTCTTT.

The chain recombines TRBV18 with TRBJ1-1; D perhaps matches TRBD1 (5 bases). The germline V gene encodes CDR1 KGHSH and CDR2 LQKENI. V was shortened by 1 base and J by 9 bases, with 12 bases between the two germline ends. This CDR3 is built from 13 residues. The CDR3 region is CASSPQGQGKAFF. CDR3 nucleotides: TGTGCCAGCTCACCACAGGGGCAGGGTAAAGCTTTCTTT.

V is TRBV24-1 and J is TRBJ1-1, with 8 nucleotides matching TRBD1. CDR1 is KGHDR and CDR2 is SFDVKD in the germline V gene. The CDR3 is 13 residues long. V was pared by 4 bases and J by 8 bases, with 5 bases of the junction left unmatched. The CDR3 nucleotides are TGTGCCACCAGTGACCTGGACAGGGCGGAAGCTTTCTTT. Residues: CATSDLDRAEAFF.

The chain uses TRBV5-1 and TRBJ2-1, with D unresolved. This CDR3 contains 15 residues. In germline, CDR1 is SGHRS, CDR2 YFSETQ. Trimming pared 4 bases from V and 0 bases from J, leaving 11 bases between. Here the CDR3 DNA reads TGCGCCAGCAGCCCTTTCACTAACTCCTACAATGAGCAGTTCTTC. Its translation: CASSPFTNSYNEQFF.

The chain joins TRBV6-5 to TRBJ1-3; D might be TRBD1 (5 bases). Between the trimmed V and J ends, which lost 2 bases and 2 bases, there was a span of 10 bases. CDR3 length: 15 residues. The germline CDR1 and CDR2 sequences are MNHEY and SVGAGI. CDR3 nucleotides: TGTGCCAGCAGTTACCTCCCCAGGGCTGGAAACACCATATATTTT. Encoded protein: CASSYLPRAGNTIYF.

CDR3 amino acids: CASSSTGTVVANYGYTF. CDR3 in DNA: TGCGCCAGCAGCTCGACAGGCACAGTGGTGGCTAACTATGGCTACACCTTC. The V gene is TRBV5-1, the J gene TRBJ1-2, with D possibly matching TRBD1 (6 bases). V was clipped by 3 bases and J by 0 bases, with 18 bases between them. Germline CDR1 and CDR2: SGHRS and YFSETQ. CDR3 size: 17 residues.

V and J are TRBV28 and TRBJ2-5; 7 nucleotides line up with TRBD2. The CDR3 covers 14 residues. V shed 5 bases, J shed 4 bases, and the junction held 7 bases outside the gene matches. Germline V gene data show CDR1 as MDHEN and CDR2 as SYDVKM. The CDR3 sequence is CASSPARGRETQYF. In DNA form, the CDR3 reads TGTGCCAGCAGTCCCGCGCGGGGGAGAGAGACCCAGTACTTC.

The chain uses TRBV6-5 and TRBJ1-6; 7 nucleotides agree with TRBD1. CDR1 MNHEY and CDR2 SVGAGI come from the germline V gene. This CDR3 has 15 amino acids. After removal of 6 bases from V and 0 bases from J, the junction contained 2 bases not matched to a gene. CDR3 in DNA: TGTGCCAGCAGGGGGGACAGCTCCTATAATTCACCCCTCCACTTT. The encoded protein is CASRGDSSYNSPLHF.

In DNA, the CDR3 is TGTGCCAGCAGCTTAGTTAGCGGGGGGGCCCGTGAGACCCAGTACTTC. This gives the protein CASSLVSGGARETQYF. The rearrangement uses TRBV7-2 and TRBJ2-5, with 11 bases aligning to TRBD2. CDR3 length: 16 residues. The V gene's germline CDR1 is SGHTA and CDR2 FQGNSA. J was trimmed by 5 bases and V by 1 base; bases with no gene match: 6.

The rearrangement links TRBV11-3 to TRBJ1-4; 7 positions agree with TRBD1. The germline V gene encodes CDR1 SGHNT and CDR2 YENEEA. The CDR3 is 16 residues long. Trimming at V came to 5 bases and at J to 1 base, leaving 7 bases not matched to a gene. The CDR3 reads CASSTGGGGTNEKLFF. In DNA, the CDR3 is TGTGCCAGCAGCACTGGAGGGGGCGGAACTAATGAAAAACTGTTTTTT.

The V call is TRBV7-8, the J call TRBJ2-1; D unresolved. Trimming took off 5 bases at V and 7 bases at J, with 9 bases between the two ends. The CDR3 length is 12 residues. Germline V CDR1 and CDR2: SGHVS, FQNEAQ. CDR3 sequence reads: CASSPARNEQFF. Here the CDR3 DNA reads TGTGCCAGCAGCCCAGCGCGTAATGAGCAGTTCTTC. Looking up the rest from reference TRBV7-8 and TRBJ2-1 gives the full variable domain: GAGVSQSPRYKVAKRGQDVALRCDPISGHVSLFWYQQALGQGPEFLTYFQNEAQLDKSGLPSDRFFAERPEGSVSTLKIQRTQQEDSAVYLCASSPARNEQFFGPGTRLTVL.

The chain links TRBV10-3 to TRBJ2-3; D gene unclear. CDR1 ENHRY and CDR2 SYGVKD come from the germline V gene. CDR3 length equals 14 residues. Trimming took off 7 bases at V and 2 bases at J, with 13 bases between the two ends. The CDR3 nucleotides are TGTGCCATCACGCGCACGGTCAACACAGATACGCAGTATTTT. Protein product: CAITRTVNTDTQYF.

The chain has TRBV30 and TRBJ2-3, with TRBD1 identical over 9 bases. The CDR3 sequence is 15 residues long. J was trimmed by 2 bases and V by 3 bases; bases with no gene match: 6. Looked up from germline, CDR1 is GTSNPN and CDR2 is SVGIG (reference sequence). The CDR3 sequence is CAWRATGGSTDTQYF. CDR3 in DNA: TGTGCCTGGAGGGCGACAGGGGGATCCACAGATACGCAGTATTTT.

J is TRBJ1-3 and V is TRBV7-2; 12 nucleotides line up with TRBD1. J lost 2 bases, V lost 0 bases, and 2 bases had no gene match. Germline CDR1 is SGHTA and CDR2 is FQGNSA. The length of the CDR3 is 17 residues. The CDR3 loop reads CASSLAGTGGAGNTIYF. In DNA form, the CDR3 reads TGTGCCAGCAGCTTAGCTGGGACAGGGGGCGCTGGAAACACCATATATTTT.

V gene TRBV6-6 combines with J gene TRBJ2-3, with D uncertain. This CDR3 is 14 amino acids long. V gave up 11 bases and J gave up 3 bases, with 18 bases separating them. Germline V gene data show CDR1 as MNHNY and CDR2 as SVGAGI (reference sequence). The CDR3 protein is CASRGRSGTDTQYF. Here the CDR3 DNA reads TGTGCCTCAAGAGGAAGGAGTGGGACAGATACGCAGTATTTT.

The chain couples TRBV28 to TRBJ2-2; TRBD1 matches at 7 bases. Germline V CDR1 and CDR2: MDHEN, SYDVKM. V dropped 4 bases and J dropped 3; count of bases not matched to a gene: 14. The CDR3 consists of 18 residues. In nucleotides, the CDR3 is TGTGCCAGCAGTTCTATGGGGACAGCGCCCTTGGACACCGGGGAGCTGTTTTTT. Encoded protein: CASSSMGTAPLDTGELFF.

V gene TRBV19 combines with J gene TRBJ2-1; 7 nucleotides agree with TRBD2. CDR3 length: 17 residues. The J segment lost 0 bases and the V segment lost 9 bases, leaving 14 bases of the junction unmatched. Per germline, CDR1 LNHDA and CDR2 SQIVND (reference sequence). CDR3 in amino acids: CASLNMGLAASYNEQFF. CDR3 in DNA: TGTGCCAGCCTTAACATGGGGCTAGCGGCCTCCTACAATGAGCAGTTCTTC.

This clone was seen once. The V gene is TRBV18, the J gene TRBJ2-3, with 8 bases identical to TRBD2. The J segment lost 5 bases and the V segment lost 5 bases, leaving 15 bases of the junction unmatched. Germline V gives CDR1 KGHSH, CDR2 LQKENI. The CDR3 runs 17 residues. The CDR3 DNA is TGTGCCAGCTCAGAAGGGAGAGCGGGGGCTCGGGGAGATACGCAGTATTTT. Its protein product is CASSEGRAGARGDTQYF.

J is TRBJ2-5 and V is TRBV11-1; 8 nucleotides align to TRBD1. Trimming removed 5 bases from V and 3 bases from J; junction bases left unmatched: 5. This CDR3 has 14 residues. Germline-derived CDR1 and CDR2 are SGHAT and FQDESV (reference sequence). In DNA form, the CDR3 reads TGTGCCAGCAGCCCCGGACAGGGTAAAGAGACCCAGTACTTC. It yields the protein CASSPGQGKETQYF.

This chain joins TRBV4-2 and TRBJ1-5; perhaps TRBD1 as D (6 bases). Per the germline V gene, CDR1 is LGHNA and CDR2 is YNFKEQ. The V end lost 0 bases, the J end lost 0 bases, and 12 bases lay between the germline ends. This CDR3 is 17 amino acids long. This CDR3 reads CASSQEGTRYSNQPQHF. The DNA of the CDR3 is TGTGCCAGCAGCCAAGAAGGGACAAGGTATAGCAATCAGCCCCAGCATTTT.

The chain recombines TRBV3-1 (or the pseudogene TRBV3-2) with TRBJ2-5, with 7 bases that match TRBD1. The CDR3 sequence is 12 residues long. Germline loops: CDR1 LGHDT, CDR2 YNNKEL (reference sequence). Unmatched junction bases numbered 1, after V lost 4 bases and J lost 5 bases. This CDR3 reads CASSPRGETQYF. Here the CDR3 DNA reads TGTGCCAGCAGCCCCAGGGGGGAGACCCAGTACTTC.

The V gene is TRBV28, the J gene TRBJ2-6; a possible D gene is TRBD2 (5 bases). Germline V gives CDR1 MDHEN, CDR2 SYDVKM. The CDR3 sequence is 17 residues long. V gave up 5 bases and J gave up 0 bases, with 14 bases separating them. CDR3 sequence: CASSSRTFDSGANVLTF. The DNA of the CDR3 is TGTGCCAGCAGTAGTAGGACTTTTGACTCTGGGGCCAACGTCCTGACTTTC.